The TCR beta chain under discussion was sequenced for a study of T-cell reconstitution after alpha-beta-depleted transplantation in children. Trimming left V 6 bases short and J 4 bases short, with 15 bases between. CDR3 size: 14 residues. Unique molecular identifiers featured in how the TCRbeta library was prepared. Each CDR3 protein gets one entry after TCRdb re-called the PCR reads with MiXCR. Of about 350,000 distinct CDR3 sequences listed, roughly 13% are singletons. V and J are TRBV12-3 or TRBV12-4 and TRBJ2-5; D could derive from TRBD1 or TRBD2 (7 bases each). The TCR was taken from a human donor who donated a stem cell graft to a child with Fanconi anemia. The source was PBMCs, collected from the stem cell graft. The CDR3 DNA reads as TGTGCCAGCAGCCTAACAGGGGAGGGAGAGACCCAGTACTTC. Its protein product is CASSLTGEGETQYF.